The 22 T cell receptor beta chains listed next were all sequenced from one sample in a study of vaccination effects on CD4 cells after COVID-19. The protocol was immunoSEQ multiplex PCR, while the TCRdb copy is restricted to in-frame clones and leaves out a portion. The sample consists of fewer than 15,000 clones, 65% to 75% of them appearing once. The antigens of these receptors remain unknown. Viral peptide pool expansion of antigen-specific CD4+ T cells preceded sequencing in the ViraFEST assay. When around ten days of culture had elapsed, CD4+ T cells were isolated. Each person got two doses of an mRNA SARS-CoV-2 vaccine, BNT162b2 or mRNA-1273. The material sequenced was CD4+ T cells from PBMCs cultured with HCoV-NL63 spike peptides, taken after COVID-19 vaccination. The receptors come from a human donor who received a COVID-19 vaccine.

The chain combines TRBV5-4 with TRBJ2-3, with 11 bases fitting TRBD2. Losses at the gene ends were 4 bases for V and 6 bases for J; bases not matched to a gene: 7. Per germline, CDR1 SGHNT and CDR2 YYREEE (reference sequence). The CDR3 covers 15 residues. The CDR3 DNA reads TGTGCCAGCAGCCCACTAGCGGGGGACGGGGATACGCAGTATTTT. Protein product: CASSPLAGDGDTQYF.

This clone occurred once. The chain recombines TRBV18 with TRBJ2-1; 11 bases fit TRBD1. This CDR3 contains 17 residues. Germline V gene data show CDR1 as KGHSH and CDR2 as LQKENI. After removal of 3 bases from V and 6 bases from J, the junction contained 10 bases not matched to a gene. The CDR3 loop reads CASSPIVRDRGINEQFF. The CDR3 nucleotides read TGTGCCAGCTCACCTATCGTACGGGACAGGGGGATCAATGAGCAGTTCTTC.

The chain links TRBV28 to TRBJ2-7; TRBD1 matches 8 bases. The germline CDR1 and CDR2 sequences are MDHEN and SYDVKM. Trimming cost V 4 bases and J 7 bases; bases outside gene matches: 9. This CDR3 comprises 14 residues. The CDR3 DNA follows: TGTGCCAGCAGTTCTTCAGGGGGCTCGGGAGAGCAGTACTTC. It is translated as CASSSSGGSGEQYF.

The table lists this clone with a count of one. The J gene is TRBJ2-1, the V gene TRBV28; 8 bases align to TRBD2. The CDR3 runs 16 residues. CDR1 is MDHEN and CDR2 is SYDVKM in the germline V gene. Losses at the gene ends were 11 bases for V and 1 base for J; bases not matched to a gene: 13. The CDR3 spells CAVHERVAGSYNEQFF. CDR3 coding DNA: TGTGCCGTCCACGAACGAGTAGCGGGGTCCTACAATGAGCAGTTCTTC.

The sample holds one count of this clone. This chain uses TRBV30 with TRBJ2-1; the match to TRBD2 covers 15 bases. The CDR3 runs 18 residues. CDR1 and CDR2 (germline): GTSNPN, SVGIG (reference sequence). V lost 4 bases and J lost 2; bases outside the gene matches: 9. The CDR3 sequence: CAWTGTSGRRGPYNEQFF. In DNA form, the CDR3 reads TGTGCCTGGACGGGGACTAGCGGGAGGAGAGGCCCCTACAATGAGCAGTTCTTC.

This chain uses TRBV19 with TRBJ1-2; the match to TRBD1 covers 8 bases. The CDR3 runs 15 residues. The V segment lost 3 bases and the J segment 4 bases; nucleotides outside the gene matches: 7. CDR1 and CDR2 from the germline V gene are LNHDA and SQIVND (reference sequence). CDR3 nucleotide sequence: TGTGCCAGTAGTATGATTCAGGGGGCAAGCTATGGCTACACCTTC. Protein sequence: CASSMIQGASYGYTF.

This clone showed up just once. The V and J genes are TRBV5-4 and TRBJ2-3, with TRBD2 matching 7 bases. Germline V lookup: CDR1 SGHNT, CDR2 YYREEE (reference sequence). The CDR3 extends over 16 amino acids. V gave up 2 bases and J gave up 3 bases; unmatched junction bases: 9. The CDR3 DNA is TGTGCCAGCAGCTTTGGGAGGGAGAGGGATACAGATACGCAGTATTTT. Translating gives CASSFGRERDTDTQYF.

The chain is built from TRBV2 and TRBJ1-2; 7 positions agree with TRBD1. The J segment lost 6 bases and the V segment lost 1 base, leaving 5 bases of the junction unmatched. CDR1 and CDR2 from the germline V gene are SNHLY and FYNNEI. The CDR3 sequence is 14 residues long. This CDR3 is CASSEGQGTDGYTF. In nucleotides, the CDR3 is TGTGCCAGCAGTGAAGGACAGGGAACGGATGGCTACACCTTC.

The chain is built from TRBV4-3 and TRBJ1-5; 7 bases align to TRBD1. V was clipped by 1 base and J by 7 bases; unmatched bases: 7. Germline lookup yields CDR1 LGHNA and CDR2 YSLEER. This CDR3 is built from 15 residues. The CDR3, as DNA: TGCGCCAGCAGCCAAGGCGACAGGGACGGGCAGCCCCAGCATTTT. It yields the protein CASSQGDRDGQPQHF.

V gene TRBV19 combines with J gene TRBJ1-4, with D possibly being TRBD1 (5 bases). The CDR3 length is 14 residues. Between the trimmed V and J ends, which lost 3 bases and 8 bases, there was a span of 13 bases. Germline V gene sequence: CDR1 LNHDA, CDR2 SQIVND (reference sequence). CDR3 protein: CASSIQGGKEKLFF. CDR3 bases: TGTGCCAGTAGTATCCAGGGCGGGAAAGAAAAACTGTTTTTT.

V gene TRBV6-5 combines with J gene TRBJ1-1; unclear D gene. The germline V and J ends were trimmed by 2 bases and 1 base, with 5 bases remaining between them. This CDR3 is built from 13 residues. The germline V gene encodes CDR1 MNHEY and CDR2 SVGAGI. In nucleotides, the CDR3 is TGTGCCAGCAGTTACATAGGGAACACTGAAGCTTTCTTT. Protein product: CASSYIGNTEAFF.

The J gene is TRBJ2-5, the V gene TRBV7-2; tentative D call: TRBD1 (5 bases). Trimming pared 10 bases from V and 4 bases from J, leaving 19 bases between. CDR3 size: 14 residues. Per germline, CDR1 SGHTA and CDR2 FQGNSA. CDR3 sequence reads: CATSWGPWGETQYF. CDR3 in DNA: TGTGCCACATCCTGGGGCCCCTGGGGAGAGACCCAGTACTTC.

The chain is built from TRBV2 and TRBJ2-5; 9 bases align to TRBD1. Trimming took 7 bases from V and 5 from J; bases not matched to a gene: 11. CDR1 SNHLY and CDR2 FYNNEI come from the germline V gene. This CDR3 comprises 15 residues. For the CDR3, the DNA is TGTGCCAGCACCGTCCAGGGACAGGGATCCGAGACCCAGTACTTC. This gives the protein CASTVQGQGSETQYF.

This clone appeared a single time. The chain recombines TRBV19 with TRBJ1-1; 7 bases are shared with TRBD1. Per germline, CDR1 LNHDA and CDR2 SQIVND (reference sequence). After removal of 6 bases from V and 4 bases from J, the junction contained 11 bases not matched to a gene. The CDR3 contains 15 residues. The CDR3 reads CASREKDRVVTEAFF. CDR3 DNA: TGTGCCAGTAGGGAAAAAGACAGGGTGGTCACTGAAGCTTTCTTT.

The rearrangement links TRBV7-9 to TRBJ2-4; possibly TRBD2 for D (7 bases). V was pared by 5 bases and J by 1 base, with 18 bases between. This CDR3 region has 17 residues. Looked up from germline, CDR1 is SEHNR and CDR2 is FQNEAQ (reference sequence). CDR3 amino acids: CASSPVGGASAKNIQYF. The CDR3 region has the DNA TGTGCCAGCAGCCCCGTGGGGGGGGCATCGGCCAAAAACATTCAGTACTTC.

This rearrangement joins TRBV6-5 to TRBJ1-6, with D possibly being TRBD1 (6 bases). Trimming removed 9 bases from V and 6 bases from J, with 12 bases in between. This CDR3 has 13 amino acids. The germline V gene has CDR1 MNHEY and CDR2 SVGAGI. CDR3 bases: TGTGCCAGTTGGGGGGGCGGTAATTCACCCCTCCACTTT. Amino acid sequence: CASWGGGNSPLHF.

The chain employs TRBV6-1 and TRBJ2-5; D possibly corresponds to TRBD1 (6 bases). Trimming cost V 2 bases and J 7 bases, with 11 bases left between them. Per the germline V gene, CDR1 is MNHNS and CDR2 is SASEGT. The CDR3 consists of 13 residues. As DNA, the CDR3 is TGTGCCAGCAGTGAATACGTAGGGGGGACCCAGTACTTC. This sequence encodes CASSEYVGGTQYF.

The chain employs TRBV3-1 (or the pseudogene TRBV3-2) and TRBJ1-3; D is undetermined. The CDR3 extends over 13 amino acids. Germline V lookup: CDR1 LGHDT, CDR2 YNNKEL (reference sequence). Trimming pared 4 bases from V and 4 bases from J, leaving 8 bases between. CDR3 bases: TGTGCCAGCAGCCCCCCGAGCGGAAACACCATATATTTT. Encoded protein: CASSPPSGNTIYF.

This chain joins TRBV7-3 and TRBJ2-2; D is undetermined. From germline, CDR1 is SGHTA and CDR2 FQGTGA. The CDR3 runs 14 residues. Trimming cost V 4 bases and J 5 bases, with 11 bases left between them. This chain's CDR3 is CASSSTPGTGELFF. The DNA for the CDR3 is TGTGCCAGCAGCTCGACCCCGGGTACCGGGGAGCTGTTTTTT.

This clone was recorded only once. The chain recombines TRBV9 with TRBJ2-3, with unresolved D. The CDR3 is 12 amino acids. V was clipped by 4 bases and J by 5 bases, with 8 bases between them. Germline lookup yields CDR1 SGDLS and CDR2 YYNGEE. In DNA, the CDR3 is TGTGCCAGCAGCCCAGAGCTAGATACGCAGTATTTT. It is translated as CASSPELDTQYF.

The chain recombines TRBV5-6 with TRBJ2-2, with D maybe TRBD2 (6 bases). V lost 0 bases to trimming and J lost 6 bases, with 12 bases between them. Germline V CDR1 and CDR2: SGHDT, YYEEEE. CDR3 size: 15 residues. The CDR3 loop is CASSLEGRRAGELFF. CDR3 sequence (DNA): TGTGCCAGCAGCTTGGAGGGCAGGAGGGCCGGGGAGCTGTTTTTT.

The chain carries TRBV2 and TRBJ2-1; 14 positions match TRBD2. The germline gives CDR1 SNHLY, CDR2 FYNNEI. CDR3 length: 16 amino acids. V shed 8 bases and J 4 bases; nucleotides not matched to a gene: 7. CDR3 nucleotide sequence: TGTGCCAGCGGAGGGACTAGCGGGGGCAGGTACAATGAGCAGTTCTTC. Translated: CASGGTSGGRYNEQFF.